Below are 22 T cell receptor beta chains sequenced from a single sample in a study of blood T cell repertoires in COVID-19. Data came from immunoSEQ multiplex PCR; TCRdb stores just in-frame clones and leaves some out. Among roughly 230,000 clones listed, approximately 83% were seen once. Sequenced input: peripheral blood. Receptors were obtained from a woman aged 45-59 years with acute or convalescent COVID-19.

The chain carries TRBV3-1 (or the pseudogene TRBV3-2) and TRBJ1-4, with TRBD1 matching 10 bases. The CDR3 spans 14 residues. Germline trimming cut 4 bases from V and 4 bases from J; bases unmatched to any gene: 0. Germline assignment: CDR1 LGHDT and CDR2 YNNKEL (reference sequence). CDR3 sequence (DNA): TGTGCCAGCAGCCGGGACAGGGGTAATGAAAAACTGTTTTTT. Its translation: CASSRDRGNEKLFF.

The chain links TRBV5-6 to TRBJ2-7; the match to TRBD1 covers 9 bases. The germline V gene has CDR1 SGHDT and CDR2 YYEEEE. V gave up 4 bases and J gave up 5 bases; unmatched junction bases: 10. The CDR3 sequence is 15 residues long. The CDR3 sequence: CASSREQGAPHEQYF. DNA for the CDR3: TGTGCCAGCAGCCGGGAACAGGGGGCCCCCCACGAGCAGTACTTC.

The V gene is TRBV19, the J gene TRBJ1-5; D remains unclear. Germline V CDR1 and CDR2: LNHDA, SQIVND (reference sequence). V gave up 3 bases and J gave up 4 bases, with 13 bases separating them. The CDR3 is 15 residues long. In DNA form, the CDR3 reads TGTGCCAGTAGTATGGAGGACTTCGGAAATCAGCCCCAGCATTTT. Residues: CASSMEDFGNQPQHF.

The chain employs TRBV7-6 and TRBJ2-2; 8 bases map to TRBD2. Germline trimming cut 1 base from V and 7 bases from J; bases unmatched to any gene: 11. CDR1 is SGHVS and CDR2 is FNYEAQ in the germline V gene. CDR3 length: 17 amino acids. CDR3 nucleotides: TGTGCCAGCAGCTTAGAGGCTAGCGGGCTCCACGGCGGGGAGCTGTTTTTT. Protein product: CASSLEASGLHGGELFF.

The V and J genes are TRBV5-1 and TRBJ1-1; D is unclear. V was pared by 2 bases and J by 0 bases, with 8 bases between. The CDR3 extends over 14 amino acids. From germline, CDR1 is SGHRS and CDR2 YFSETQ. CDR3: CASSLTVLNTEAFF. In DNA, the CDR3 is TGCGCCAGCAGCTTAACGGTCCTGAACACTGAAGCTTTCTTT.

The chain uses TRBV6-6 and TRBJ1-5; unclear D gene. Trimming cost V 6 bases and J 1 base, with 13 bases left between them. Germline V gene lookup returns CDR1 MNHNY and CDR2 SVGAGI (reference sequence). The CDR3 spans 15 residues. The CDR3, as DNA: TGTGCCAGCAGCCGCCCATCGGGGAGCAATCAGCCCCAGCATTTT. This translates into CASSRPSGSNQPQHF.

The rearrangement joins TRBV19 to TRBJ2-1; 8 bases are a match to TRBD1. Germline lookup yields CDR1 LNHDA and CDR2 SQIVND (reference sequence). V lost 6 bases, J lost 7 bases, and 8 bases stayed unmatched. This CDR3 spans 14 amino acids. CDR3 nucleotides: TGTGCCAGTAGCAGGGGGCTTTCGGAAAATGAGCAGTTCTTC. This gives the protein CASSRGLSENEQFF.

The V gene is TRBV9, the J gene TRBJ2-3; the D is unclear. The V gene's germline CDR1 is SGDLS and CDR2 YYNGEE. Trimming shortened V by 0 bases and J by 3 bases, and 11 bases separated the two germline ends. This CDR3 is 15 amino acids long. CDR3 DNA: TGTGCCAGCAGCGTAGAAGTCGGGTCAACAGATACGCAGTATTTT. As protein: CASSVEVGSTDTQYF.

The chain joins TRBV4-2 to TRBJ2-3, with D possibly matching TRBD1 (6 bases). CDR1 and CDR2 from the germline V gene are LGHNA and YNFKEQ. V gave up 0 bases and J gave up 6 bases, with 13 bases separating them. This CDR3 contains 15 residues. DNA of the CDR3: TGTGCCAGCAGCCAAGATCTTGGGGGCCGGGATACGCAGTATTTT. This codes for CASSQDLGGRDTQYF.

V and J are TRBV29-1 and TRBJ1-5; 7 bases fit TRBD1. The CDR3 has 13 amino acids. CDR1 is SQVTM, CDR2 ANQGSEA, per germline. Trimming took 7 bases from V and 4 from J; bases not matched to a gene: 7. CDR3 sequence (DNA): TGCAGCGCCATGACAGGGTTGAATCAGCCCCAGCATTTT. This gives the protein CSAMTGLNQPQHF.

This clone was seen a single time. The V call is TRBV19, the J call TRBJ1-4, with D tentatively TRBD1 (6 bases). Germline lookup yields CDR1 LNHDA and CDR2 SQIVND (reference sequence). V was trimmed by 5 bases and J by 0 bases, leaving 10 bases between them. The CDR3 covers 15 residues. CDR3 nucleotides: TGTGCCAGTAGTCCGTCAGGGGCAACTAATGAAAAACTGTTTTTT. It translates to CASSPSGATNEKLFF.

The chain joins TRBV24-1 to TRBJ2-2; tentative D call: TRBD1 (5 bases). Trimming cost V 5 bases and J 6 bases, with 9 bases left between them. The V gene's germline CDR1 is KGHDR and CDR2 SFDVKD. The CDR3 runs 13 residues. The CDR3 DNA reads TGTGCCACCAGTGCCGCAGGGTCCGGGGAGCTGTTTTTT. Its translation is CATSAAGSGELFF.

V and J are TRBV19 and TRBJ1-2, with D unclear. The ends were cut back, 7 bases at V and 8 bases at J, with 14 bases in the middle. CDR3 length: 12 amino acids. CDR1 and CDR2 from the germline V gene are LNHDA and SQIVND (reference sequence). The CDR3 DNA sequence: TGTGCCAGTACCGAGTCTGGTCCCGGCTACACCTTC. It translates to CASTESGPGYTF.

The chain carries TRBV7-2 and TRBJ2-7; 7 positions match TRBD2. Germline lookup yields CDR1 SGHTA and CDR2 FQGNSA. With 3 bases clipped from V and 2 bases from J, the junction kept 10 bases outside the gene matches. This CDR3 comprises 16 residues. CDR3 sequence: CASSFGTGTIAYEQYF. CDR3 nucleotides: TGTGCCAGCAGCTTCGGGACCGGGACTATCGCCTACGAGCAGTACTTC.

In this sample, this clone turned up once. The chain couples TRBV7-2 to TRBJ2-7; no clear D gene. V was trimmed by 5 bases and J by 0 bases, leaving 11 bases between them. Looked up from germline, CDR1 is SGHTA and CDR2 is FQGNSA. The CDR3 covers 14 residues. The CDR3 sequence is CASSPPRFSYEQYF. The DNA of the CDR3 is TGTGCCAGCAGCCCCCCCAGGTTCTCCTACGAGCAGTACTTC.

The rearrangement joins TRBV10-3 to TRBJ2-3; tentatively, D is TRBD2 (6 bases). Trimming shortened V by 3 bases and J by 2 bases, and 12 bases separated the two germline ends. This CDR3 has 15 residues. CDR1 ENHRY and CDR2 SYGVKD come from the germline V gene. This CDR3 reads CAISEGDSYTDTQYF. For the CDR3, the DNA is TGTGCCATCAGTGAAGGGGACTCCTACACAGATACGCAGTATTTT.

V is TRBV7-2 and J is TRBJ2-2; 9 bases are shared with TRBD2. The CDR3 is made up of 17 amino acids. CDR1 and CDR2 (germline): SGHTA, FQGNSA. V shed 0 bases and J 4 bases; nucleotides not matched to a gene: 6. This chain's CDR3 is CASSLASLAGTTGELFF. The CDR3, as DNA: TGTGCCAGCAGCTTAGCAAGTCTAGCGGGGACCACCGGGGAGCTGTTTTTT.

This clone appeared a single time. CDR3 in DNA: TGTGCCAGCAGCACCCAGGGGGTAGGTGAAGCTTTCTTT. Protein: CASSTQGVGEAFF. J is TRBJ1-1 and V is TRBV5-4; 7 nucleotides line up with TRBD1. Looked up from germline, CDR1 is SGHNT and CDR2 is YYREEE (reference sequence). This CDR3 comprises 13 residues. J was trimmed by 7 bases and V by 4 bases; bases with no gene match: 7.

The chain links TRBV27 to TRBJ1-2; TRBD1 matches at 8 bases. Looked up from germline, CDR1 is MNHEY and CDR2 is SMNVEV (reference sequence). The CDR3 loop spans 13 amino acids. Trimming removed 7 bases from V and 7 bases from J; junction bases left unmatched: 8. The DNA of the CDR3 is TGTGCCAGCAAAAGGACAGGGATTGGTGGCTACACCTTC. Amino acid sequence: CASKRTGIGGYTF.

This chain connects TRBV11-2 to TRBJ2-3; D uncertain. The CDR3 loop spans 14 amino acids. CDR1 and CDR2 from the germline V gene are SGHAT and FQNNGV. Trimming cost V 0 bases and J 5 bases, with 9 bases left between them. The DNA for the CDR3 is TGTGCCAGCAGCTTAGATAGAGGAATAGATACGCAGTATTTT. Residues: CASSLDRGIDTQYF.

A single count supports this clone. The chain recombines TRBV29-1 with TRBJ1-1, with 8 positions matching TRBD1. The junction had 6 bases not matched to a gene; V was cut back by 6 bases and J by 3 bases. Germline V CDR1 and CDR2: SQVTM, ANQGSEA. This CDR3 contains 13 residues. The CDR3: CSVRQGTDTEAFF. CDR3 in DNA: TGCAGCGTCAGACAGGGGACGGACACTGAAGCTTTCTTT. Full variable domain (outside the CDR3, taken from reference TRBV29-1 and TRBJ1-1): SAVISQKPSRDICQRGTSLTIQCQVDSQVTMMFWYRQQPGQSLTLIATANQGSEATYESGFVIDKFPISRPNLTFSTLTVSNMSPEDSSIYLCSVRQGTDTEAFFGQGTRLTVV.

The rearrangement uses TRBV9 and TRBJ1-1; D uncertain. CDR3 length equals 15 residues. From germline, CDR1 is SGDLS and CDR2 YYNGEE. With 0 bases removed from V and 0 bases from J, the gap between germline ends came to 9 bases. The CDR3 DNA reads TGTGCCAGCAGCGTAGATGTCAACATGAACACTGAAGCTTTCTTT. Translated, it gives CASSVDVNMNTEAFF.